Following are 32 T cell receptor beta chains from one sample sequenced in a study of CD8 T cells in ankylosing spondylitis. No cognate antigen is known for these TCRs. Study-level points and caveats: A TCR beta motif of fewer than ten highly homologous variants seemed to mark ankylosing spondylitis blood.

TCRdb re-called the 5' RACE reads with MiXCR, one entry per CDR3 protein. Counted here are roughly 90,000 distinct CDR3 sequences, approximately 8.9% occurring once; the ten biggest clones make up 25% to 35%. The sequenced sample was blood, either unsorted or a sorted T cell fraction (not recorded which). The source of these receptors is a male donor with ankylosing spondylitis.

This clonotype was counted only a few times. The chain couples TRBV7-8 to TRBJ1-1; D gene ambiguous. CDR1 SGHVS and CDR2 FQNEAQ come from the germline V gene. The ends were cut back, 1 base at V and 1 base at J, with 7 bases in the middle. This CDR3 spans 14 amino acids. As DNA, the CDR3 is TGTGCCAGCAGCTTAGTGGAGGGGAACACTGAAGCTTTCTTT. Residues: CASSLVEGNTEAFF.

This clonotype was recorded many times. The chain has TRBV11-2 and TRBJ2-1, with D hard to call. The CDR3 covers 12 residues. The germline CDR1 and CDR2 sequences are SGHAT and FQNNGV. Trimming took 1 base from V and 4 from J, leaving 2 bases between them. The CDR3 is CASSLAYNEQFF. In nucleotides, the CDR3 is TGTGCCAGCAGCTTAGCGTACAATGAGCAGTTCTTC.

The sample holds a few counts of this clonotype. V gene TRBV27 combines with J gene TRBJ2-3; possibly TRBD2 for D (5 bases). Germline CDR1 and CDR2: MNHEY and SMNVEV (reference sequence). V shed 8 bases and J shed 0 bases, with 12 bases lying between them. The CDR3 sequence is 14 residues long. The CDR3 DNA is TGTGCCAGCTTGGGCGGGCCTAGCACAGATACGCAGTATTTT. This encodes CASLGGPSTDTQYF.

This chain uses TRBV28 with TRBJ2-1, with TRBD2 identical over 14 bases. J gave up 6 bases and V 1 base, and 8 bases lay outside the gene matches. In germline, CDR1 is MDHEN, CDR2 SYDVKM. The length of the CDR3 is 18 residues. The CDR3 is CASSLLLGGLAGVNEQFF. The CDR3 nucleotides are TGTGCCAGCAGTTTATTATTGGGGGGACTAGCGGGAGTCAATGAGCAGTTCTTC.

The CDR3 loop is CASQGGAGELFF. The CDR3 DNA is TGTGCCTCCCAAGGGGGGGCCGGGGAGCTGTTTTTT. This sequence joins TRBV19 and TRBJ2-2, with a possible D match to TRBD2 (7 bases). With 11 bases removed from V and 6 bases from J, the gap between germline ends came to 13 bases. Looked up from germline, CDR1 is LNHDA and CDR2 is SQIVND (reference sequence). This CDR3 spans 12 amino acids.

The sample holds many counts of this clonotype. The chain has TRBV10-3 and TRBJ1-5; 9 bases are shared with TRBD1. Per the germline V gene, CDR1 is ENHRY and CDR2 is SYGVKD. V lost 8 bases and J lost 3; bases outside the gene matches: 8. The CDR3 length is 15 residues. CDR3 nucleotides: TGTGCCATCTCCTCGGACAGGGGATCCAATCAGCCCCAGCATTTT. Translated, it gives CAISSDRGSNQPQHF.

In its sample, this clonotype was seen many times. The chain employs TRBV24-1 and TRBJ2-3; TRBD2 matches at 14 bases. Germline V gene lookup returns CDR1 KGHDR and CDR2 SFDVKD. This CDR3 spans 18 amino acids. After removal of 6 bases from V and 0 bases from J, the junction contained 7 bases not matched to a gene. The CDR3 region is CATSKTGTSGSSTDTQYF. Here the CDR3 DNA reads TGTGCCACCAGTAAAACCGGGACTAGCGGGAGTAGCACAGATACGCAGTATTTT.

A few counts support this clonotype. V gene TRBV15 combines with J gene TRBJ1-2; maybe TRBD1 (5 bases). The CDR3 length is 13 residues. CDR1 LNHNV and CDR2 YYDKDF come from the germline V gene (reference sequence). The V and J ends lost 6 bases and 8 bases respectively, with 16 bases between them. The CDR3 protein is CATSPTADRGYTF. The CDR3 DNA reads as TGTGCCACCAGTCCGACAGCCGACAGAGGCTACACCTTC. The variable domain in full, with the rest retrieved from reference TRBV15 and TRBJ1-2, is DAMVIQNPRYQVTQFGKPVTLSCSQTLNHNVMYWYQQKSSQAPKLLFHYYDKDFNNEADTPDNFQSRRPNTSFCFLDIRSPGLGDTAMYLCATSPTADRGYTFGSGTRLTVV.

In this sample, this clonotype turned up many times. This chain links TRBV20-1 with TRBJ2-5; D is uncertain. Trimming shortened V by 1 base and J by 5 bases, and 14 bases separated the two germline ends. The CDR3 covers 14 residues. Looked up from germline, CDR1 is DFQATT and CDR2 is SNEGSKA (reference sequence). The CDR3 sequence is CSARGATTRETQYF. CDR3 sequence (DNA): TGCAGTGCTAGAGGAGCTACTACCCGGGAGACCCAGTACTTC.

This clonotype has a count of ten or more. The chain has TRBV11-2 and TRBJ2-2, with TRBD2 matching over 8 bases. CDR1 is SGHAT and CDR2 is FQNNGV in the germline V gene. J lost 8 bases, V lost 2 bases, and 7 bases had no gene match. The CDR3 consists of 15 residues. CDR3 nucleotides: TGTGCCAGCAGCTTACGAGCGGGAGATTGGGGGGAGCTGTTTTTT. This encodes CASSLRAGDWGELFF.

This clonotype has just a few counts. The chain joins TRBV20-1 to TRBJ1-6; D is undetermined. The CDR3 has 16 amino acids. V was pared by 3 bases and J by 1 base, with 13 bases between. From germline, CDR1 is DFQATT and CDR2 SNEGSKA (reference sequence). CDR3 protein: CSARGEGVSYNSPLHF. CDR3 bases: TGCAGTGCTAGGGGTGAAGGCGTGTCCTATAATTCACCCCTCCACTTT.

This clonotype was seen at least ten times. This rearrangement joins TRBV7-9 to TRBJ2-1; 7 bases fit TRBD2. Germline CDR1 SEHNR, CDR2 FQNEAQ (reference sequence). V lost 0 bases and J lost 13; bases outside the gene matches: 9. The CDR3 has 14 amino acids. The CDR3 bases are TGTGCCAGCAGCTTAGCGGTCACCGGGACTACCCAGTTCTTC. Protein sequence: CASSLAVTGTTQFF.

The gene calls are TRBV7-8 and TRBJ2-7, with D perhaps matching TRBD1 (6 bases). Per germline, CDR1 SGHVS and CDR2 FQNEAQ. V was cut by 5 bases and J by 3 bases, with 11 bases left in between. This CDR3 contains 13 residues. CDR3 in DNA: TGTGCCAGCAGCCAGGGGACCCTCTACGAGCAGTACGTC. It yields the protein CASSQGTLYEQYV.

V gene TRBV6-5 combines with J gene TRBJ2-3, with 9 bases fitting TRBD2. The CDR3 loop spans 16 amino acids. Trimming cost V 0 bases and J 0 bases; bases outside gene matches: 1. Germline CDR1 and CDR2: MNHEY and SVGAGI. The chain's CDR3 is CASSYSGTSSTDTQYF. The CDR3 nucleotides read TGTGCCAGCAGTTACTCCGGGACTAGCAGCACAGATACGCAGTATTTT.

The CDR3 loop reads CASSEAPGVSYNEQFF. Here the CDR3 DNA reads TGTGCCAGCAGTGAGGCCCCAGGGGTCTCCTACAATGAGCAGTTCTTC. The chain couples TRBV2 to TRBJ2-1, with D possibly matching TRBD1 (6 bases). This CDR3 region has 16 residues. The germline gives CDR1 SNHLY, CDR2 FYNNEI. The V end was cut by 3 bases, the J end by 0 bases, with 12 bases between.

This clonotype was seen only a few times. V usage is TRBV4-2 and J usage is TRBJ2-1; no firm D call. Germline-derived CDR1 and CDR2 are LGHNA and YNFKEQ. The germline V and J ends were trimmed by 0 bases and 10 bases, with 7 bases remaining between them. The CDR3 sequence is 12 residues long. The CDR3 DNA follows: TGTGCCAGCAGCCAAGATTTACTAGAGCAGTTCTTC. Protein: CASSQDLLEQFF.

CDR3 sequence: CASSQDPGLQETQYF. In nucleotides, the CDR3 is TGTGCCAGCAGCCAAGATCCCGGGCTCCAAGAGACCCAGTACTTC. The chain uses TRBV14 and TRBJ2-5; D not resolved. Trimming stripped 0 bases from V and 1 base from J, with 9 bases between. Germline V gene data show CDR1 as SGHDN and CDR2 as FVKESK. CDR3 length: 15 residues. The variable domain in full, completed from reference TRBV14 and TRBJ2-5, reads EAGVTQFPSHSVIEKGQTVTLRCDPISGHDNLYWYRRVMGKEIKFLLHFVKESKQDESGMPNNRFLAERTGGTYSTLKVQPAELEDSGVYFCASSQDPGLQETQYFGPGTRLLVL.

This clonotype was observed at least ten times. The CDR3 region is CASSLEGVGSNEQFF. The DNA for the CDR3 is TGCGCCAGCAGCTTAGAGGGGGTGGGTTCCAATGAGCAGTTCTTC. V gene TRBV5-1 combines with J gene TRBJ2-1, with TRBD1 as a possible D gene (6 bases). There are 15 residues in the CDR3. V was cut by 2 bases and J by 6 bases, with 15 bases left in between. CDR1 is SGHRS and CDR2 is YFSETQ in the germline V gene.

This clonotype was seen a few times. This chain joins TRBV11-2 and TRBJ1-1, with D possibly being TRBD1 (6 bases). In germline, CDR1 is SGHAT, CDR2 FQNNGV. The CDR3 loop spans 17 amino acids. With 5 bases removed from V and 0 bases from J, the gap between germline ends came to 19 bases. The CDR3 DNA sequence: TGTGCCAGCAGCCCGAGGGGGGCAGGGTTTTTGAACACTGAAGCTTTCTTT. This codes for CASSPRGAGFLNTEAFF.

This clonotype was seen many times. The chain employs TRBV29-1 and TRBJ1-2, with unresolved D. The CDR3 covers 13 residues. Germline V gene lookup returns CDR1 SQVTM and CDR2 ANQGSEA. V dropped 0 bases and J dropped 4 bases, with 9 bases sitting between them. CDR3 sequence: CSVEDPRVYGYTF. Written as DNA, the CDR3 is TGCAGCGTTGAAGATCCGAGAGTCTATGGCTACACCTTC.

This clonotype turned up a few times. CDR3 in amino acids: CASSLTRGMGETQYF. CDR3 coding DNA: TGTGCCAGCAGCCTCACCAGGGGGATGGGGGAGACCCAGTACTTC. This chain links TRBV9 with TRBJ2-5; 7 positions agree with TRBD1. This CDR3 spans 15 amino acids. Trimming cost V 4 bases and J 5 bases; bases outside gene matches: 11. CDR1 SGDLS and CDR2 YYNGEE come from the germline V gene.

The chain employs TRBV5-4 and TRBJ2-2; no clear D gene. This CDR3 has 17 residues. CDR1 is SGHNT, CDR2 YYREEE, per germline (reference sequence). The ends were cut back, 2 bases at V and 6 bases at J, with 20 bases in the middle. The CDR3 reads CASSFISQPLIPGELFF. CDR3 sequence (DNA): TGTGCCAGCAGCTTTATTTCCCAACCGCTAATCCCCGGGGAGCTGTTTTTT.

This clonotype has ten or more counts. This chain connects TRBV7-9 to TRBJ2-1, with TRBD2 matching over 14 bases. The ends lost 4 bases at V and 4 bases at J; junction bases unmatched: 6. CDR1 is SEHNR, CDR2 FQNEAQ, per germline (reference sequence). The CDR3 covers 17 residues. Here the CDR3 reads CASSSGLAGALYNEQFF. CDR3 nucleotides: TGTGCCAGCAGCTCGGGACTAGCGGGAGCACTATACAATGAGCAGTTCTTC.

The genes are TRBV12-3 or TRBV12-4 and TRBJ2-3; no firm D call. This CDR3 has 15 residues. V was clipped by 5 bases and J by 2 bases, with 14 bases between them. CDR3 in DNA: TGTGCCAGCAGTCCCATACATGAGAACACAGATACGCAGTATTTT. This codes for CASSPIHENTDTQYF.

The sample holds a few counts of this clonotype. The gene calls are TRBV3-1 and TRBJ1-1; D remains unclear. V was trimmed by 0 bases and J by 1 base, leaving 9 bases between them. Germline assignment: CDR1 LGHDT and CDR2 YNNKEL (reference sequence). The CDR3 sequence is 15 residues long. DNA for the CDR3: TGTGCCAGCAGCCAAGATCTGGGTGCGAACACTGAAGCTTTCTTT. Translated, it gives CASSQDLGANTEAFF. Full variable domain (missing parts from reference TRBV3-1 and TRBJ1-1): DTAVSQTPKYLVTQMGNDKSIKCEQNLGHDTMYWYKQDSKKFLKIMFSYNNKELIINETVPNRFSPKSPDKAHLNLHINSLELGDSAVYFCASSQDLGANTEAFFGQGTRLTVV.

This clonotype came up a few times. The J gene is TRBJ2-1, the V gene TRBV10-3; TRBD2 might be the D (6 bases). The V gene lost 3 bases and the J gene lost 3 bases, with 12 bases spanning the gap. The CDR3 extends over 15 amino acids. Germline assignment: CDR1 ENHRY and CDR2 SYGVKD. DNA of the CDR3: TGTGCCATCAGTGACCCGAGACTAGGCTACAATGAGCAGTTCTTC. The encoded protein is CAISDPRLGYNEQFF.

CDR3 bases: TGTGCCAGCAGCTTGGGATACCACAATGAGCAGTTCTTC. Protein sequence: CASSLGYHNEQFF. The rearrangement uses TRBV11-2 and TRBJ2-1; D unclear. Germline loops: CDR1 SGHAT, CDR2 FQNNGV. Trimming stripped 3 bases from V and 5 bases from J, with 8 bases between. The CDR3 totals 13 residues.

Many counts were recorded for this clonotype. This sequence joins TRBV4-1 and TRBJ1-2; D is perhaps TRBD1 (6 bases). This CDR3 region has 16 residues. Germline V gene data show CDR1 as MGHRA and CDR2 as YSYEKL. Deletions cut 0 bases from V and 2 bases from J, with 13 bases between. CDR3 loop: CASSQEAGQLNYGYTF. The CDR3 region has the DNA TGCGCCAGCAGCCAAGAGGCCGGACAGCTAAACTATGGCTACACCTTC.

This clonotype was detected only a few times. The V call is TRBV11-2, the J call TRBJ2-7, with TRBD1 identical over 7 bases. CDR1 is SGHAT and CDR2 is FQNNGV in the germline V gene. This CDR3 region has 14 residues. V dropped 3 bases and J dropped 3; count of bases not matched to a gene: 5. Written as DNA, the CDR3 is TGTGCCAGCAGCTTCCAAGGGGGCGGCTACGAGCAGTACGTC. It encodes CASSFQGGGYEQYV.

In this sample, this clonotype turned up many times. The CDR3 nucleotides are TGCAGTGCCGATAGCGGGACCATCTACGAGCAGTACTTC. It specifies CSADSGTIYEQYF. J is TRBJ2-7 and V is TRBV20-1, with 8 bases aligning to TRBD2. Looked up from germline, CDR1 is DFQATT and CDR2 is SNEGSKA (reference sequence). This CDR3 has 13 residues. V lost 6 bases, J lost 3 bases, and 7 bases stayed unmatched.

This clonotype was picked up many times. V and J are TRBV20-1 and TRBJ1-2, with 10 bases matching TRBD1. The germline CDR1 and CDR2 sequences are DFQATT and SNEGSKA (reference sequence). The V and J ends lost 0 bases and 10 bases, in that order; junction bases with no gene match: 5. The CDR3 runs to 13 residues. This CDR3 is CSARDDRGLDYTF. DNA of the CDR3: TGCAGTGCTAGAGATGACAGGGGGCTAGACTACACCTTC.

The chain joins TRBV4-1 to TRBJ2-2, with D uncertain. The CDR3 runs 14 residues. Trimming removed 0 bases from V and 1 base from J, with 3 bases in between. Germline CDR1 reads MGHRA; CDR2 reads YSYEKL. The CDR3 DNA follows: TGCGCCAGCAGCCAAGACGAGAACACCGGGGAGCTGTTTTTT. This gives the protein CASSQDENTGELFF.